These 28 T cell receptor beta chains originate from one sample sequenced in a study of metastatic and nonmetastatic thyroid tumors. Every patient was untreated before thyroid surgery. TCRdb re-clonotyped the PCR reads via MiXCR. The table lists 65,000 or so clones, less than 5% of them singletons, with 20% to 25% in the top ten. The sequencing sample was made of blood. The receptors were sampled from a female donor with papillary thyroid cancer or a benign thyroid nodule (not recorded which). Some clones in this sample may be carry-over from other donors' samples.

This clone was counted many times. The V gene is TRBV28, the J gene TRBJ2-3, with TRBD1 matching over 7 bases. Germline lookup yields CDR1 MDHEN and CDR2 SYDVKM. The V gene end was trimmed by 8 bases and the J gene end by 1 base; junction bases not matched to a gene: 3. This CDR3 spans 13 amino acids. The CDR3 nucleotides read TGTGCCAGCTATACAGGGGGCACAGATACGCAGTATTTT. This translates into CASYTGGTDTQYF.

CDR3 sequence reads: CASILTRYEQYF. The CDR3 DNA follows: TGTGCCAGCATCCTTACCCGATACGAGCAGTACTTC. The chain employs TRBV7-2 and TRBJ2-7; D not certain. The V gene lost 7 bases and the J gene lost 4 bases, with 11 bases spanning the gap. Germline values: CDR1 SGHTA, CDR2 FQGNSA. CDR3 length equals 12 residues.

Remarks on this clone: Given a much more abundant clone one base away, this may be a read error. The genes are TRBV4-2 and TRBJ2-5; 7 nucleotides line up with TRBD2. The V gene's germline CDR1 is LGHNA and CDR2 YNFKEQ. This CDR3 contains 17 residues. The chain's CDR3 is CARSQEGLAVQGETQYF. The CDR3 DNA reads TGTGCCCGCAGCCAAGAAGGCCTAGCGGTCCAGGGCGAGACCCAGTACTTC.

This clone showed up many times. J is TRBJ1-2 and V is TRBV27; D is perhaps TRBD1 (6 bases). V was trimmed by 8 bases and J by 2 bases, leaving 15 bases between them. The length of the CDR3 is 14 residues. Germline V gene data show CDR1 as MNHEY and CDR2 as SMNVEV (reference sequence). CDR3: CASAIRDTNYGYTF. CDR3 bases: TGTGCCAGCGCGATCCGGGACACAAACTATGGCTACACCTTC.

The chain employs TRBV15 and TRBJ2-5, with 7 nucleotides matching TRBD1. J lost 4 bases, V lost 1 base, and 6 bases had no gene match. CDR3 length equals 15 residues. Germline V gene sequence: CDR1 LNHNV, CDR2 YYDKDF (reference sequence). The CDR3 sequence is CATSRAWAGGETQYF. CDR3 DNA: TGTGCCACCAGCAGAGCGTGGGCAGGGGGAGAGACCCAGTACTTC.

The V gene is TRBV19, the J gene TRBJ2-1; weak D call: TRBD2 (6 bases). V was trimmed by 9 bases and J by 8 bases, leaving 26 bases between them. Germline V gene lookup returns CDR1 LNHDA and CDR2 SQIVND (reference sequence). There are 16 residues in the CDR3. CDR3 region: CASTFYSGLKWDEQFF. CDR3 bases: TGTGCCAGCACTTTTTACTCGGGACTCAAATGGGATGAGCAGTTCTTC.

This clone was detected a few times. This may be a read error, as it is one base from a much larger clone. The V call is TRBV29-1, the J call TRBJ1-5; no reliable D call. The CDR3 spans 11 residues. CDR1 SQVTM and CDR2 ANQGSEA come from the germline V gene. Here the CDR3 reads CSVKGYQPQRF. CDR3 DNA sequence: TGCAGCGTGAAGGGCTATCAGCCCCAGCGTTTT.

This clone showed up just once. At one boundary the junction diverges from the germline segment, which might be a read error. This chain joins TRBV6-2 or TRBV6-3 and TRBJ2-1; D call uncertain. Germline lookup yields CDR1 MNHEY and CDR2 SVGEGT. The CDR3 is made up of 14 amino acids. The CDR3 sequence is CASSYSPEYNEEFF. CDR3 sequence (DNA): TGTGCCAGCAGCTACTCGCCGGAATACAACGAGGAGTTCTTC.

This clone was observed a handful of times. This chain uses TRBV20-1 with TRBJ2-7; TRBD1 aligns across 8 bases. V lost 1 base to trimming and J lost 9 bases; unmatched junction nucleotides: 11. CDR1 and CDR2 from the germline V gene are DFQATT and SNEGSKA (reference sequence). The CDR3 sequence is 14 residues long. The CDR3 nucleotides read TGCAGTGCTAGAGGCACCGACAGGGGAGTCGGGCAGTACTTC. It translates to CSARGTDRGVGQYF.

There are many counts of this clone. The V gene is TRBV5-1, the J gene TRBJ1-6; D gene uncertain. This CDR3 is built from 12 residues. The germline gives CDR1 SGHRS, CDR2 YFSETQ. The V and J ends lost 2 bases and 5 bases respectively, with 2 bases between them. CDR3 sequence reads: CASSLNNSPLHF. CDR3 DNA: TGCGCCAGCAGCTTAAATAATTCACCCCTCCACTTT.

At least ten counts were recorded for this clone. This chain joins TRBV30 and TRBJ1-1, with 8 positions matching TRBD1. Germline V gene sequence: CDR1 GTSNPN, CDR2 SVGIG (reference sequence). V was clipped by 4 bases and J by 4 bases; unmatched bases: 8. The CDR3 totals 14 residues. The CDR3 here is CAWNLPGGLTEAFF. CDR3 DNA: TGTGCCTGGAACCTACCAGGGGGCCTCACTGAAGCTTTCTTT.

V usage is TRBV30 and J usage is TRBJ2-1, with no clear D. Trimming shortened V by 0 bases and J by 5 bases, and 11 bases separated the two germline ends. Germline loops: CDR1 GTSNPN, CDR2 SVGIG (reference sequence). The CDR3 consists of 14 residues. This chain's CDR3 is CAWSVPPTHNEQFF. CDR3 coding DNA: TGTGCCTGGAGTGTACCACCCACCCACAATGAGCAGTTCTTC.

This clone was seen repeatedly, ten times or more. The V and J genes are TRBV15 and TRBJ1-5; the D gene is possibly TRBD1 (6 bases). Germline V gene data show CDR1 as LNHNV and CDR2 as YYDKDF (reference sequence). Between the trimmed V and J ends, which lost 1 base and 0 bases, there was a span of 13 bases. The CDR3 spans 17 residues. The CDR3 bases are TGTGCCACCAGCAGAGTGGCAGGGGACTATAGCAATCAGCCCCAGCATTTT. The encoded protein is CATSRVAGDYSNQPQHF. The entire variable domain, with the rest obtained from reference TRBV15 and TRBJ1-5, is as follows: DAMVIQNPRYQVTQFGKPVTLSCSQTLNHNVMYWYQQKSSQAPKLLFHYYDKDFNNEADTPDNFQSRRPNTSFCFLDIRSPGLGDTAMYLCATSRVAGDYSNQPQHFGDGTRLSIL.

The chain couples TRBV20-1 to TRBJ2-5; 11 bases match TRBD2. Trimming cost V 1 base and J 5 bases; bases outside gene matches: 18. The CDR3 spans 19 residues. From germline, CDR1 is DFQATT and CDR2 SNEGSKA (reference sequence). The CDR3: CSARGPPPLAGGPGETQYF. CDR3 DNA: TGCAGTGCTAGAGGTCCCCCTCCTTTAGCGGGAGGGCCGGGGGAGACCCAGTACTTC.

This clone was found a few times. Here the CDR3 DNA reads TGTGCCAGCAGTGAAACTCTAGCGGGGGGGGGAGTAGATACGCAGTATTTT. Translated: CASSETLAGGGVDTQYF. The chain carries TRBV6-1 and TRBJ2-3; the match to TRBD2 covers 12 bases. The trim removed 2 bases at V and 5 bases at J, leaving 8 bases unmatched. The germline gives CDR1 MNHNS, CDR2 SASEGT. The CDR3 runs 17 residues.

Worth noting for this clone: A junction end diverges from the germline sequence, so it may reflect a read error. The gene calls are TRBV20-1 and TRBJ1-5; no clear D gene. In germline, CDR1 is DFQATT, CDR2 SNEGSKA (reference sequence). The CDR3 has 13 residues. CDR3 sequence (DNA): TGCAGTGCTATAATACAAGACAATCAGCCCAAGCATTTT. Translating it yields CSAIIQDNQPKHF.

This clone has ten or more counts. J is TRBJ2-6 and V is TRBV11-2, with TRBD1 identical over 10 bases. Germline assignment: CDR1 SGHAT and CDR2 FQNNGV. The V and J ends lost 5 bases and 19 bases, in that order; junction bases with no gene match: 11. The CDR3 extends over 13 amino acids. This chain's CDR3 is CASSRGTGALLTF. DNA for the CDR3: TGTGCCAGCAGCCGGGGGACAGGGGCCCTTTTAACTTTC.

This clone has ten or more counts. The V and J genes are TRBV11-3 and TRBJ2-1, with D perhaps TRBD1 or TRBD2 (5 bases each). CDR1 and CDR2 from the germline V gene are SGHNT and YENEEA. The CDR3 is 15 residues long. Trimming pared 2 bases from V and 6 bases from J, leaving 14 bases between. CDR3 amino acids: CASSLNFGASNEQFF. As DNA, the CDR3 is TGTGCCAGCAGCTTAAACTTCGGGGCTTCCAATGAGCAGTTCTTC.

This clone was seen only a few times. The chain has TRBV28 and TRBJ1-5; D gene ambiguous. The CDR3 runs to 17 residues. The V gene's germline CDR1 is MDHEN and CDR2 SYDVKM. V lost 1 base, J lost 7 bases, and 20 bases lay in between. The CDR3, as DNA: TGTGCCAGCAGTTTATTGGCGTTGGGCAGGCCGATCCAGCCCCAGCATTTT. This translates into CASSLLALGRPIQPQHF.

This clone has more than one count but fewer than ten. The chain couples TRBV12-3 or TRBV12-4 to TRBJ2-7; D is possibly TRBD1 or TRBD2 (5 bases each). Trimming took 5 bases from V and 0 from J, leaving 11 bases between them. The CDR3 is 14 amino acids. The DNA of the CDR3 is TGTGCCAGCAGTGGGGACGGGATCTCCTACGAGCAGTACTTC. The encoded protein is CASSGDGISYEQYF.

Many counts were recorded for this clone. Written as DNA, the CDR3 is TGTGCCAGTAGGCGAGGGGGGCTAACAGATACGCAGTATTTT. It codes for CASRRGGLTDTQYF. The chain links TRBV19 to TRBJ2-3; D may correspond to TRBD1 or TRBD2 (6 bases each). V lost 6 bases, J lost 3 bases, and 13 bases lay in between. The CDR3 length is 14 residues. CDR1 and CDR2 (germline): LNHDA, SQIVND (reference sequence).

This clone has at least ten counts. The rearrangement uses TRBV2 and TRBJ2-7, with D uncertain. V lost 2 bases and J 0 bases, leaving 8 bases between the germline ends. Looked up from germline, CDR1 is SNHLY and CDR2 is FYNNEI. CDR3 length equals 14 residues. The CDR3 loop reads CASSELESSYEQYF. The DNA of the CDR3 is TGTGCCAGCAGTGAACTAGAGAGCTCCTACGAGCAGTACTTC.

This clone turned up a few times. A read error may produce the germline difference seen at one junction end. The chain combines TRBV2 with TRBJ1-5, with D unclear. The CDR3 spans 14 residues. Per germline, CDR1 SNHLY and CDR2 FYNNEI. The CDR3 sequence: CASSEALRNQTQHF. The CDR3 DNA sequence: TGTGCCAGCAGTGAAGCGCTCAGAAATCAGACCCAGCATTTT.

The J gene is TRBJ1-1, the V gene TRBV6-9, with D maybe TRBD1 (6 bases). Germline CDR1 is MNHGY and CDR2 is SVAAGI. CDR3 length equals 14 residues. V lost 3 bases and J 4 bases, leaving 12 bases between the germline ends. The CDR3 DNA reads as TGTGCCAGCAGTTACGCAGGGGCAGCCACTGAAGCTTTCTTT. Encoded protein: CASSYAGAATEAFF.

This clone showed up many times. The J gene is TRBJ1-1, the V gene TRBV9, with D maybe TRBD1 (5 bases). Between the trimmed V and J ends, which lost 0 bases and 4 bases, there was a span of 16 bases. The CDR3 spans 16 residues. Looked up from germline, CDR1 is SGDLS and CDR2 is YYNGEE. CDR3: CASSVEDSGQGTEAFF. The CDR3 coding sequence is TGTGCCAGCAGCGTAGAGGATTCGGGGCAGGGCACTGAAGCTTTCTTT.

This clone has ten or more counts. This may stem from a read error, because a much larger clone lies one nucleotide away. J is TRBJ2-6 and V is TRBV5-8, with D uncertain. The germline gives CDR1 SGHTS, CDR2 YDEGEE. The CDR3 is 18 amino acids. The DNA for the CDR3 is TGTGTCAGCAGCTTGGTTTTAGGGCCTTACTCTGGGGCCAACGTCCTGACTTTC. Its translation is CVSSLVLGPYSGANVLTF.

This clone was picked up many times. The V gene is TRBV19, the J gene TRBJ2-3; D assignment may be TRBD1 or TRBD2 (7 bases each). The ends were cut back, 5 bases at V and 3 bases at J, with 15 bases in the middle. This CDR3 has 15 residues. The V gene's germline CDR1 is LNHDA and CDR2 SQIVND (reference sequence). CDR3: CASSPYRGGTDTQYF. The CDR3 DNA reads as TGTGCCAGTAGTCCATACAGGGGAGGGACAGATACGCAGTATTTT.

There are many counts of this clone. The chain couples TRBV7-3 to TRBJ2-3; no clear D. Germline CDR1 is SGHTA and CDR2 is FQGTGA. Trimming removed 5 bases from V and 6 bases from J, with 12 bases in between. CDR3 length: 13 amino acids. CDR3 in amino acids: CASSRQWADTQYF. CDR3 coding DNA: TGTGCCAGCAGCCGCCAATGGGCCGATACGCAGTATTTT.